This TCR beta chain was obtained from a study of post-analysis software for immune sequencing data. Regarding the study as a whole: Those samples that were prepared in the same batch co-clustered strongly by F measure. Five TRBV segments were significantly more frequent in patients than in controls. TRBV5-6, TRBV5-1 and TRBV20-1 were among these segments.

The CDR3 length is 16 residues. Carried by the TCR beta cDNA libraries were unique molecular identifiers. MiXCR, applied by TCRdb to the PCR reads, yields one record per CDR3 protein. The repertoire holds around 770,000 distinct CDR3 sequences, with 35% to 55% as singletons. Details on this clonotype: As yet, its antigen is unknown. The junction departs from the called germline gene at one end, perhaps through a read error.

Sequenced sample: blood. This TCR came from a girl aged 10-17 years with multiple sclerosis. The V call is TRBV12-3 or TRBV12-4, the J call TRBJ1-4, with D uncertain. The CDR3 DNA is TGTGCCAGCAGTTTGGCAGGCCATGCAACTAATGAAAAACGGTTTTTT. Translation: CASSLAGHATNEKRFF.